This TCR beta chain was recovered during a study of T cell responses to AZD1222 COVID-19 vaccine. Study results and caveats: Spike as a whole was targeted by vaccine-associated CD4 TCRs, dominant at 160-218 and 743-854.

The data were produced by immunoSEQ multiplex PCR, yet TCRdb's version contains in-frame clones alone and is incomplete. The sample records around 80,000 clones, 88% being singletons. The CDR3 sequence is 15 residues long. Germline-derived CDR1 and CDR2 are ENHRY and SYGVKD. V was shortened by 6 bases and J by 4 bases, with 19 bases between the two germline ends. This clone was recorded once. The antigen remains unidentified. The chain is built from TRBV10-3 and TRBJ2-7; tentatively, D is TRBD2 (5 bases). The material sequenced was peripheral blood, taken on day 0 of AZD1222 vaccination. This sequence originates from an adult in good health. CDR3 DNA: TGTGCCATCAGGGGGAGTGGTGAAGGGCGGTACGAGCAGTACTTC. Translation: CAIRGSGEGRYEQYF.